This TCR beta chain was obtained from a study of blood T cell repertoires in COVID-19. Study at large: PBMCs, B-cell-depleted T cells, or T cells were the source of the cDNA or gDNA that made up the material.

Only in-frame clones appear in the TCRdb table, and some are missing; sequencing was by immunoSEQ multiplex PCR. The sample lists about 260,000 clones, 88% occurring once. This clone has just one count. The CDR3 is made up of 15 amino acids. Germline CDR1 is MNHEY and CDR2 is SVGEGT. V dropped 1 base and J dropped 4; count of bases not matched to a gene: 4. The V gene is TRBV6-2 or TRBV6-3, the J gene TRBJ2-1; the match to TRBD2 covers 7 bases. This clonotype was obtained from a woman aged 30 to 39 with COVID-19, enrolled during active disease. The sample consisted of peripheral blood. CDR3 residues: CASSYLGRGYNEQFF. In DNA form, the CDR3 reads TGTGCCAGCAGTTACTTGGGGAGGGGTTACAATGAGCAGTTCTTC.